Below, one T cell receptor beta chain is given with its context. Compared with germline, one end of the junction differs, possibly owing to a read error. This CDR3 is 15 amino acids long. The germline CDR1 and CDR2 sequences are MGHRA and YSYEKL. Primers used in a second PCR of roughly 6 to 12 cycles were a sample-barcoded 5' primer and a J-beta primer mix. TCRdb redid the calling of the 5' RACE reads with MiXCR, one entry per CDR3 protein. The table has 1.8 million or so distinct CDR3 sequences, roughly two fifths seen once. The data stem from a study of blood T cells in healthy people across ages. Each of the donors had roughly 10 milliliters of peripheral blood drawn into EDTA-treated Vacutainer tubes.

Material for sequencing was blood. The chain is built from TRBV4-1 and TRBJ1-2; 9 nucleotides agree with TRBD1. This receptor was taken from a human donor in good health. CDR3 sequence: CAGSTQDRGGYGYTF. CDR3 coding DNA: TGCGCCGGCAGCACTCAGGACAGGGGTGGCTATGGCTACACCTTC.